Shown below are 9 T cell receptor beta chains from a single sample sequenced in a study of blood T cell repertoires in COVID-19. Here immunoSEQ multiplex PCR was the method, and the copy in TCRdb shows in-frame clones only, minus some. This table holds 160,000 or so clones, around nine tenths found once. The material sequenced was peripheral blood. The receptor set was obtained from a woman aged 70-85 years with acute or convalescent COVID-19.

V gene TRBV6-5 combines with J gene TRBJ1-2; D possibly corresponds to TRBD1 (6 bases). Trimming removed 2 bases from V and 8 bases from J, with 9 bases in between. The CDR3 runs to 12 residues. Germline-derived CDR1 and CDR2 are MNHEY and SVGAGI. The CDR3 sequence: CASSYTTGGYTF. DNA for the CDR3: TGTGCCAGCAGTTACACTACAGGGGGCTACACCTTC.

The chain employs TRBV6-5 and TRBJ1-4; 7 bases match TRBD1. After removal of 6 bases from V and 2 bases from J, the junction contained 3 bases not matched to a gene. Per germline, CDR1 MNHEY and CDR2 SVGAGI. This CDR3 contains 14 residues. CDR3 nucleotide sequence: TGTGCCAGCAGAGACAGGGCTACTAATGAAAAACTGTTTTTT. Encoded protein: CASRDRATNEKLFF.

The chain combines TRBV19 with TRBJ1-2; D perhaps matches TRBD1 (6 bases). The germline V and J ends were trimmed by 4 bases and 0 bases, with 21 bases remaining between them. The CDR3 is made up of 18 amino acids. The germline V gene encodes CDR1 LNHDA and CDR2 SQIVND (reference sequence). The chain's CDR3 is CASSTDPTGFATNYGYTF. The CDR3 DNA follows: TGTGCCAGTAGTACAGACCCAACAGGGTTTGCTACTAACTATGGCTACACCTTC.

The J gene is TRBJ1-1, the V gene TRBV2, with D maybe TRBD1 (5 bases). Germline V gene lookup returns CDR1 SNHLY and CDR2 FYNNEI. The CDR3 is 12 amino acids. Trimming removed 4 bases from V and 6 bases from J, with 9 bases in between. CDR3 DNA: TGTGCCAGCAGTGTCGGGACTCCTGAAGCTTTCTTT. Translating it yields CASSVGTPEAFF.

The chain has TRBV10-3 and TRBJ2-1; 10 bases line up with TRBD2. Germline loops: CDR1 ENHRY, CDR2 SYGVKD. J was trimmed by 3 bases and V by 6 bases; bases with no gene match: 5. This CDR3 spans 15 amino acids. The CDR3 bases are TGTGCCATCAGACCCGGACTAGCGGTCTACAATGAGCAGTTCTTC. Protein sequence: CAIRPGLAVYNEQFF.

V gene TRBV10-2 combines with J gene TRBJ2-5, with TRBD1 as a possible D gene (6 bases). Germline V CDR1 and CDR2: WSHSY, SAAADI. The length of the CDR3 is 15 residues. V shed 1 base and J shed 2 bases, with 11 bases lying between them. CDR3 in amino acids: CASSEYGTTQETQYF. For the CDR3, the DNA is TGCGCCAGCAGTGAGTATGGGACAACACAAGAGACCCAGTACTTC.

This rearrangement joins TRBV6-5 to TRBJ2-7; D is uncertain. The CDR3 consists of 14 residues. The germline V gene has CDR1 MNHEY and CDR2 SVGAGI. Trimming removed 7 bases from V and 0 bases from J, with 13 bases in between. The CDR3 bases are TGTGCCAGCAATCCGGGTTTTAGCTCCTACGAGCAGTACTTC. Its translation is CASNPGFSSYEQYF.

The J gene is TRBJ1-5, the V gene TRBV7-2; D perhaps matches TRBD1 (5 bases). Trimming took 3 bases from V and 3 from J, leaving 6 bases between them. The CDR3 is made up of 13 amino acids. Germline CDR1 and CDR2: SGHTA and FQGNSA. CDR3 region: CASSLGLNQPQHF. The CDR3 DNA reads TGTGCCAGCAGCTTGGGACTCAATCAGCCCCAGCATTTT.

The table lists this clone with a few counts. The chain has TRBV4-2 and TRBJ1-2, with 10 bases fitting TRBD1. CDR1 is LGHNA and CDR2 is YNFKEQ in the germline V gene. The CDR3 spans 14 residues. J lost 7 bases, V lost 5 bases, and 7 bases had no gene match. The CDR3 nucleotides read TGTGCCAGCAGCGAACCGACAGGGGGCCGTGGCTACACCTTC. This encodes CASSEPTGGRGYTF.